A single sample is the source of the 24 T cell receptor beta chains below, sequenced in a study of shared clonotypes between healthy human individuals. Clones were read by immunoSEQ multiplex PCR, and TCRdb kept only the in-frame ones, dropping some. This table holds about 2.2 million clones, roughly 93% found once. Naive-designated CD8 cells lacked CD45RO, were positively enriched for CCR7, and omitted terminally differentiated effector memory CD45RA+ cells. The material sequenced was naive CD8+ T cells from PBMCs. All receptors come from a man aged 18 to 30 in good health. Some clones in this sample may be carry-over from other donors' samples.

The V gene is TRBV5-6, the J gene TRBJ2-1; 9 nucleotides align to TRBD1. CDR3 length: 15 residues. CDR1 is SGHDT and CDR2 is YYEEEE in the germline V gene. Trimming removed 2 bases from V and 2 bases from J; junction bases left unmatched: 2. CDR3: CASSFWTGAYNEQFF. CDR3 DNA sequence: TGTGCCAGCAGCTTCTGGACAGGGGCCTACAATGAGCAGTTCTTC.

The CDR3 reads CASSEAGAEENTGELFF. CDR3 in DNA: TGTGCCAGCAGTGAAGCGGGGGCCGAGGAGAACACCGGGGAGCTGTTTTTT. This chain uses TRBV6-1 with TRBJ2-2, with a weak D call TRBD1 (6 bases). CDR3 size: 17 residues. Germline CDR1 reads MNHNS; CDR2 reads SASEGT. Trimming took off 0 bases at V and 1 base at J, with 12 bases between the two ends.

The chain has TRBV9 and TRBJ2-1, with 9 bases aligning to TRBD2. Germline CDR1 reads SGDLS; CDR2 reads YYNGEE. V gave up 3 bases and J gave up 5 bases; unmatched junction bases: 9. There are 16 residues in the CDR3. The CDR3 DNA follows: TGTGCCAGCAGCGCCCGCTTAGCGGGAGCTAACAATGAGCAGTTCTTC. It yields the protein CASSARLAGANNEQFF.

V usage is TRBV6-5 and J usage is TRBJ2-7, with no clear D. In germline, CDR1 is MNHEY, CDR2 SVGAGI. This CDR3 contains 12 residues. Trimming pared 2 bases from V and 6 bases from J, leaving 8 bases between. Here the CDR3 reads CASSYGLVEQYF. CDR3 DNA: TGTGCCAGCAGTTACGGGTTGGTCGAGCAGTACTTC.

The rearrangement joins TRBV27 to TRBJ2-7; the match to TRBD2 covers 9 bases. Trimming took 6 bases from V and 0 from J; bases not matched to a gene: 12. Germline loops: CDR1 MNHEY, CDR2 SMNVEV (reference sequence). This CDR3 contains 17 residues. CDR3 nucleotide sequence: TGTGCCAGCAGGAGAGTAGCGGGAGTCCAGAGCTCCTACGAGCAGTACTTC. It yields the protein CASRRVAGVQSSYEQYF.

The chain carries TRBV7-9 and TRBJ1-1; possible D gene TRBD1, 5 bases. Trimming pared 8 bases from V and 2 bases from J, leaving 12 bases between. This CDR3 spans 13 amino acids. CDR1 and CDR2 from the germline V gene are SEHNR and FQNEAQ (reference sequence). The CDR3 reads CASAGGINTEAFF. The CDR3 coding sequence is TGTGCCAGCGCGGGGGGGATAAACACTGAAGCTTTCTTT. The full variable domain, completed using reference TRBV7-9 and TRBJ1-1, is DTGVSQNPRHKITKRGQNVTFRCDPISEHNRLYWYRQTLGQGPEFLTYFQNEAQLEKSRLLSDRFSAERPKGSFSTLEIQRTEQGDSAMYLCASAGGINTEAFFGQGTRLTVV.

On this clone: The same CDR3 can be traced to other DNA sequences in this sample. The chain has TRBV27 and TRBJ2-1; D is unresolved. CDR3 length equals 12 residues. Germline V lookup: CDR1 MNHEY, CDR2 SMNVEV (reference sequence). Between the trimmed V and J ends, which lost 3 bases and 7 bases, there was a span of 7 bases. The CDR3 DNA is TGTGCCAGCAGTTTCCTTGGGAATGAGCAGTTCTTC. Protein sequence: CASSFLGNEQFF.

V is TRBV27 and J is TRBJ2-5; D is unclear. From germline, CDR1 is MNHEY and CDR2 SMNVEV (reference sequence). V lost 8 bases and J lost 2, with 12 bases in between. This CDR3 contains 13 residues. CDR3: CASHGPNQETQYF. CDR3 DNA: TGTGCCAGCCATGGGCCCAATCAAGAGACCCAGTACTTC.

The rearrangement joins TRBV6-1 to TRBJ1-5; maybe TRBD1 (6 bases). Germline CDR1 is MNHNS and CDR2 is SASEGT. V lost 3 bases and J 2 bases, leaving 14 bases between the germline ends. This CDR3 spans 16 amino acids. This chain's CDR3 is CASSEWAGEGNQPQHF. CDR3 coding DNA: TGTGCCAGCAGTGAGTGGGCAGGGGAAGGCAATCAGCCCCAGCATTTT.

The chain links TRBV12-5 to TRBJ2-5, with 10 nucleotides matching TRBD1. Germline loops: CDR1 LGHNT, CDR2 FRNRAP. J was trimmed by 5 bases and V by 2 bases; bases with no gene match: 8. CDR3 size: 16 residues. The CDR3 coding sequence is TGTGCTAGTGGTTTGACTCCGGGACAGGGGTGGGAGACCCAGTACTTC. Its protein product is CASGLTPGQGWETQYF.

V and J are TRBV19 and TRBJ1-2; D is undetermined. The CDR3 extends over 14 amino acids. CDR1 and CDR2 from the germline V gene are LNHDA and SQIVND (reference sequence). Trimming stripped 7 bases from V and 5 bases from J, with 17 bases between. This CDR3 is CASTSLVDRYGYTF. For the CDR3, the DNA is TGTGCCAGTACCTCCTTAGTGGACCGATATGGCTACACCTTC.

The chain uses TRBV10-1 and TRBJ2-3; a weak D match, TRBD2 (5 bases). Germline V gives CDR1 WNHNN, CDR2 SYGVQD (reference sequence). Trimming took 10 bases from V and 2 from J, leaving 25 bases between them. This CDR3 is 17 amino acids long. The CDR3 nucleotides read TGCGCCACCCTCGAGGCTTTCTTGGCGGGCCCCACAGATACGCAGTATTTT. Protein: CATLEAFLAGPTDTQYF.

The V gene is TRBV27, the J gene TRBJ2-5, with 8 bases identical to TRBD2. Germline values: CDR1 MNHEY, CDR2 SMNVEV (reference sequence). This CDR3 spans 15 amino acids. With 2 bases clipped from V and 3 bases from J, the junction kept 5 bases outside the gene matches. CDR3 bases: TGTGCCAGCAGTTTAATGGGGCGGGGGGAAGAGACCCAGTACTTC. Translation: CASSLMGRGEETQYF.

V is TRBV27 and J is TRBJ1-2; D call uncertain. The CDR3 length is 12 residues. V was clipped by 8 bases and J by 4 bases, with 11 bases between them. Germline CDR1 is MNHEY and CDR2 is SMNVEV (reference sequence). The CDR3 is CASYHWSYGYTF. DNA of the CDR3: TGTGCCAGCTATCACTGGTCCTATGGCTACACCTTC.

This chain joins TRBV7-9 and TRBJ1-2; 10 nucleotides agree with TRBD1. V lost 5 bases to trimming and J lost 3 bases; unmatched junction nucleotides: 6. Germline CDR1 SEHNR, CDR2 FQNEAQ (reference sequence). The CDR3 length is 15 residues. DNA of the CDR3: TGTGCCAGCAGCGTCTCCGGGACAGGGGACTATGGCTACACCTTC. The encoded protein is CASSVSGTGDYGYTF.

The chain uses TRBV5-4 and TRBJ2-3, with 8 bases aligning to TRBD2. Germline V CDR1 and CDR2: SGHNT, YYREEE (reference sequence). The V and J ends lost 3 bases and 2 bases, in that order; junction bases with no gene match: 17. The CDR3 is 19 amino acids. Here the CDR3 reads CASSSGGPESLLATDTQYF. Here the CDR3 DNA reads TGTGCCAGCAGCTCGGGGGGGCCGGAGTCTCTCCTCGCCACAGATACGCAGTATTTT.

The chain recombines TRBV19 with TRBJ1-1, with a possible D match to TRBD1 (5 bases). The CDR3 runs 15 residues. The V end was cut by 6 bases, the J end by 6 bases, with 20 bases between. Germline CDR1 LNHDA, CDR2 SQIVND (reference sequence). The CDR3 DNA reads TGTGCCAGTAGCCCTCAGTCGAGCTGGGGCGCTGAAGCTTTCTTT. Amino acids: CASSPQSSWGAEAFF.

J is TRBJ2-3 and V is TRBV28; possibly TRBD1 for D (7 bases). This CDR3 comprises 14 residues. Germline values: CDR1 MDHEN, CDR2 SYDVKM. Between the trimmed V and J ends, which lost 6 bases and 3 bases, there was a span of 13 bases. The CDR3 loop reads CASSPRGETDTQYF. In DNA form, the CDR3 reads TGTGCCAGCAGCCCCAGGGGGGAGACAGATACGCAGTATTTT. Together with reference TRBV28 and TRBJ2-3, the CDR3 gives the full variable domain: DVKVTQSSRYLVKRTGEKVFLECVQDMDHENMFWYRQDPGLGLRLIYFSYDVKMKEKGDIPEGYSVSREKKERFSLILESASTNQTSMYLCASSPRGETDTQYFGPGTRLTVL.

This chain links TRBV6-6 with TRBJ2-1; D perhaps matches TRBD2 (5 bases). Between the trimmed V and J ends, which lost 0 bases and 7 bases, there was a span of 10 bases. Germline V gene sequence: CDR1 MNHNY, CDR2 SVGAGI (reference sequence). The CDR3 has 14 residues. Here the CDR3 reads CASSYSFGGNEQFF. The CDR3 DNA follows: TGTGCCAGCAGTTACTCGTTCGGCGGGAATGAGCAGTTCTTC.

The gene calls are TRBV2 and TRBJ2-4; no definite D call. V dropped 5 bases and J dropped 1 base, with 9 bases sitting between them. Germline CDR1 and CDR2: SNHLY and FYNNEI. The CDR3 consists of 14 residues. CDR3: CASSIGSAKNIQYF. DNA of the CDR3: TGTGCCAGCAGTATAGGGTCGGCCAAAAACATTCAGTACTTC.

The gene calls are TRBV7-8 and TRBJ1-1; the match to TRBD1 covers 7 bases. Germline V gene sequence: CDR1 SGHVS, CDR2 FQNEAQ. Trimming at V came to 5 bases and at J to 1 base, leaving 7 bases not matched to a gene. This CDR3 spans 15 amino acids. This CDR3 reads CASSPRGDRNTEAFF. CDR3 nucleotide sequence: TGTGCCAGCAGCCCTAGGGGGGACAGGAACACTGAAGCTTTCTTT.

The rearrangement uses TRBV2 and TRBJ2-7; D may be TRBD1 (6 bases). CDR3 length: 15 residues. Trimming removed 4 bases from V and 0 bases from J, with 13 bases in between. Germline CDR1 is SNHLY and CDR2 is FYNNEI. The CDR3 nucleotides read TGTGCCAGCAGTGTGGGACAAGGGTTCTCCTACGAGCAGTACTTC. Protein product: CASSVGQGFSYEQYF.

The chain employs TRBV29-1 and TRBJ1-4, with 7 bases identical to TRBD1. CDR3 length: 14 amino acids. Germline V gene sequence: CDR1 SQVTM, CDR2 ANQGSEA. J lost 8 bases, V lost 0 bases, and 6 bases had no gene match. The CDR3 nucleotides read TGCAGCGTTGAAGACTTTCAGGGGGGGGAAAAACTGTTTTTT. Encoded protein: CSVEDFQGGEKLFF.

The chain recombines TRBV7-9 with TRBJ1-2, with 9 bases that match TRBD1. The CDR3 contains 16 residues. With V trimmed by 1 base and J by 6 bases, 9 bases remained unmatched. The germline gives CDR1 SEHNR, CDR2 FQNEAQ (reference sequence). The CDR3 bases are TGTGCCAGCAGCTTAGGAAGAACTGGACAGGGGAATGGCTACACCTTC. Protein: CASSLGRTGQGNGYTF.